Listed here are 32 T cell receptor beta chains from one sample, sequenced in a study of technical replicates of blood from several donors. Measured with immunoSEQ multiplex PCR; TCRdb has only the in-frame clones, and not every one. The table has fewer than 90,000 clones, around 94% seen once. Sequenced material: T cells isolated from PBMCs. The receptors were gathered from a human donor in good health.

This chain uses TRBV11-3 with TRBJ2-1; D might be TRBD2 (5 bases). The germline V and J ends were trimmed by 3 bases and 4 bases, with 22 bases remaining between them. The CDR3 contains 18 residues. Germline loops: CDR1 SGHNT, CDR2 YENEEA. In DNA, the CDR3 is TGTGCCAGCAGCTTCCTCGGATCCGGGGTTTGGGCTTACAATGAGCAGTTCTTC. Residues: CASSFLGSGVWAYNEQFF.

This rearrangement joins TRBV5-1 to TRBJ1-1; tentative D call: TRBD1 (6 bases). V was cut by 1 base and J by 0 bases, with 19 bases left in between. Germline assignment: CDR1 SGHRS and CDR2 YFSETQ. The CDR3 loop spans 18 amino acids. The CDR3: CASSLWGQFGTMNTEAFF. CDR3 DNA: TGCGCCAGCAGCTTGTGGGGGCAGTTCGGGACAATGAACACTGAAGCTTTCTTT.

V and J are TRBV6-5 and TRBJ1-5; no reliable D call. CDR1 is MNHEY, CDR2 SVGAGI, per germline. Trimming cost V 5 bases and J 0 bases, with 8 bases left between them. This CDR3 spans 14 amino acids. The CDR3 here is CASSPTYSNQPQHF. CDR3 nucleotides: TGTGCCAGCAGTCCTACTTATAGCAATCAGCCCCAGCATTTT.

The chain is built from TRBV19 and TRBJ1-5; 9 bases match TRBD1. The germline CDR1 and CDR2 sequences are LNHDA and SQIVND (reference sequence). This CDR3 region has 14 residues. The V gene end was trimmed by 4 bases and the J gene end by 7 bases; junction bases not matched to a gene: 5. The CDR3 bases are TGTGCCAGTAGTACCGACAGGGGGAGGCAGCCCCAGCATTTT. Translation: CASSTDRGRQPQHF.

V and J are TRBV7-6 and TRBJ2-3; possible D gene TRBD2, 5 bases. The germline V gene encodes CDR1 SGHVS and CDR2 FNYEAQ. This CDR3 comprises 15 residues. The V gene lost 5 bases and the J gene lost 0 bases, with 12 bases spanning the gap. As DNA, the CDR3 is TGTGCCAGCAGCCCCACTAGTCTCAGCACAGATACGCAGTATTTT. This encodes CASSPTSLSTDTQYF.

The CDR3 DNA reads as TGTGCCTGGAGTGGAGGACTAGCGGGATTCACAGATACGCAGTATTTT. It encodes CAWSGGLAGFTDTQYF. V gene TRBV30 combines with J gene TRBJ2-3; 12 bases agree with TRBD2. This CDR3 spans 16 amino acids. J gave up 2 bases and V 1 base, and 4 bases lay outside the gene matches. Germline V gene data show CDR1 as GTSNPN and CDR2 as SVGIG (reference sequence).

V gene TRBV4-2 combines with J gene TRBJ2-7; tentatively, D is TRBD2 (6 bases). Deletions cut 3 bases from V and 2 bases from J, with 17 bases between. The CDR3 spans 16 residues. Germline-derived CDR1 and CDR2 are LGHNA and YNFKEQ. In DNA, the CDR3 is TGTGCCAGCAGCCACCTTAGCGGAGATCCACCCTACGAGCAGTACTTC. It is translated as CASSHLSGDPPYEQYF.

This clone has only one observation. The chain carries TRBV28 and TRBJ2-5; TRBD2 matches 7 bases. Germline assignment: CDR1 MDHEN and CDR2 SYDVKM. The CDR3 spans 12 residues. The chain's CDR3 is CASGGGGETQYF. CDR3 nucleotides: TGTGCTTCGGGGGGAGGAGGGGAGACCCAGTACTTC.

The chain has TRBV2 and TRBJ1-5; D might be TRBD1 (5 bases). CDR1 and CDR2 (germline): SNHLY, FYNNEI. The CDR3 has 13 residues. Trimming cost V 5 bases and J 4 bases, with 9 bases left between them. The CDR3: CASSSRENQPQHF. The CDR3 nucleotides read TGTGCCAGCAGTAGCAGGGAAAATCAGCCCCAGCATTTT.

The V gene is TRBV19, the J gene TRBJ2-7, with no clear D. CDR3 size: 14 residues. Deletions cut 6 bases from V and 6 bases from J, with 18 bases between. The germline gives CDR1 LNHDA, CDR2 SQIVND (reference sequence). The CDR3 nucleotides are TGTGCCAGTAGCCTAATCTATACAACGGGCGAGCAGTACTTC. Its translation is CASSLIYTTGEQYF. Combining the CDR3 with reference TRBV19 and TRBJ2-7 gives the whole variable domain DGGITQSPKYLFRKEGQNVTLSCEQNLNHDAMYWYRQDPGQGLRLIYYSQIVNDFQKGDIAEGYSVSREKKESFPLTVTSAQKNPTAFYLCASSLIYTTGEQYFGPGTRLTVT.

V usage is TRBV2 and J usage is TRBJ2-5; 11 bases line up with TRBD2. The CDR3 has 14 residues. V gave up 8 bases and J gave up 4 bases; unmatched junction bases: 6. Germline CDR1 reads SNHLY; CDR2 reads FYNNEI. CDR3 in DNA: TGTGCCAGCGGAGTAGCGGGAGGGCGAGAGACCCAGTACTTC. It is translated as CASGVAGGRETQYF.

The chain carries TRBV11-2 and TRBJ2-1; 8 nucleotides agree with TRBD2. This CDR3 has 15 amino acids. Germline lookup yields CDR1 SGHAT and CDR2 FQNNGV. The V segment lost 2 bases and the J segment 8 bases; nucleotides outside the gene matches: 8. CDR3 sequence (DNA): TGTGCCAGCAGCTTACGGGTAGCGGGAACCTATGAGCAGTTCTTC. It encodes CASSLRVAGTYEQFF. The variable domain in full, with the rest retrieved from reference TRBV11-2 and TRBJ2-1, is EAGVAQSPRYKIIEKRQSVAFWCNPISGHATLYWYQQILGQGPKLLIQFQNNGVVDDSQLPKDRFSAERLKGVDSTLKIQPAKLEDSAVYLCASSLRVAGTYEQFFGPGTRLTVL.

To note about this clone: Other DNA sequences in this specimen translate into the identical CDR3. V usage is TRBV28 and J usage is TRBJ1-2; possibly TRBD1 for D (5 bases). The CDR3 is 13 residues long. CDR1 MDHEN and CDR2 SYDVKM come from the germline V gene. V shed 4 bases and J shed 2 bases, with 8 bases lying between them. Written as DNA, the CDR3 is TGTGCCAGCAGTTCAGCAGGGAACTATGGCTACACCTTC. It is translated as CASSSAGNYGYTF.

The chain employs TRBV7-9 and TRBJ2-7, with a tentative D call TRBD2 (5 bases). This CDR3 has 13 residues. CDR1 and CDR2 from the germline V gene are SEHNR and FQNEAQ (reference sequence). Deletions cut 5 bases from V and 0 bases from J, with 8 bases between. The CDR3 here is CASSRAASYEQYF. Here the CDR3 DNA reads TGTGCCAGCAGCAGAGCGGCCTCCTACGAGCAGTACTTC. The entire variable domain, with the rest obtained from reference TRBV7-9 and TRBJ2-7, is as follows: DTGVSQNPRHKITKRGQNVTFRCDPISEHNRLYWYRQTLGQGPEFLTYFQNEAQLEKSRLLSDRFSAERPKGSFSTLEIQRTEQGDSAMYLCASSRAASYEQYFGPGTRLTVT.

The J gene is TRBJ2-1, the V gene TRBV4-3, with D possibly TRBD1 on 5 matching bases. CDR3 size: 14 residues. Deletions cut 1 base from V and 9 bases from J, with 13 bases between. CDR1 and CDR2 from the germline V gene are LGHNA and YSLEER. The CDR3 nucleotides are TGCGCCAGCAGCCAAGGACTGGGGCAGGTTGAGCAGTTCTTC. This codes for CASSQGLGQVEQFF.

J is TRBJ1-5 and V is TRBV11-2; D not resolved. The CDR3 spans 15 residues. Looked up from germline, CDR1 is SGHAT and CDR2 is FQNNGV. The V end lost 0 bases, the J end lost 0 bases, and 6 bases lay between the germline ends. Here the CDR3 reads CASSLDSGSNQPQHF. The CDR3 region has the DNA TGTGCCAGCAGCTTAGATTCAGGTAGCAATCAGCCCCAGCATTTT.

The chain joins TRBV30 to TRBJ1-1; 7 bases map to TRBD1. V gave up 7 bases and J gave up 3 bases; unmatched junction bases: 11. Germline CDR1 GTSNPN, CDR2 SVGIG (reference sequence). The CDR3 runs to 14 residues. In DNA, the CDR3 is TGTGCCTCCTTCCGGGACAGCGATTACACTGAAGCTTTCTTT. It yields the protein CASFRDSDYTEAFF.

This clone was seen a single time. The CDR3 reads CASTQTGNEQYF. The CDR3 DNA reads as TGTGCCAGCACCCAGACAGGGAACGAGCAGTACTTC. The chain joins TRBV6-5 to TRBJ2-7, with 7 bases lining up with TRBD1. V lost 7 bases to trimming and J lost 5 bases; unmatched junction nucleotides: 5. The CDR3 is made up of 12 amino acids. Germline V gives CDR1 MNHEY, CDR2 SVGAGI.

The chain uses TRBV4-1 and TRBJ2-7; D remains ambiguous. The CDR3 covers 15 residues. From germline, CDR1 is MGHRA and CDR2 YSYEKL. Trimming removed 0 bases from V and 2 bases from J, with 11 bases in between. CDR3 loop: CASSQERVTPYEQYF. In DNA form, the CDR3 reads TGCGCCAGCAGCCAAGAACGGGTGACTCCCTACGAGCAGTACTTC.

The V and J genes are TRBV6-5 and TRBJ2-5; D is perhaps TRBD1 (5 bases). V lost 2 bases, J lost 1 base, and 5 bases lay in between. The CDR3 is 13 residues long. Looked up from germline, CDR1 is MNHEY and CDR2 is SVGAGI. DNA of the CDR3: TGTGCCAGCAGTTACCAGGGCCAAGAGACCCAGTACTTC. This sequence encodes CASSYQGQETQYF.

This clone was observed a single time. The chain employs TRBV9 and TRBJ1-4; TRBD1 matches 8 bases. This CDR3 contains 15 residues. The germline gives CDR1 SGDLS, CDR2 YYNGEE. After removal of 5 bases from V and 4 bases from J, the junction contained 7 bases not matched to a gene. The DNA for the CDR3 is TGTGCCAGCAGTCCTACAGGGGGATATAATGAAAAACTGTTTTTT. Amino acid sequence: CASSPTGGYNEKLFF.

The rearrangement joins TRBV9 to TRBJ1-5; D possibly corresponds to TRBD1 (6 bases). The V end lost 0 bases, the J end lost 0 bases, and 7 bases lay between the germline ends. This CDR3 is 15 amino acids long. CDR1 is SGDLS, CDR2 YYNGEE, per germline. CDR3 sequence (DNA): TGTGCCAGCAGCGTAGAGGGGGATAGCAATCAGCCCCAGCATTTT. It yields the protein CASSVEGDSNQPQHF.

J is TRBJ1-2 and V is TRBV18; D is possibly TRBD1 (5 bases). V lost 6 bases and J 4 bases, leaving 18 bases between the germline ends. The CDR3 loop spans 15 amino acids. Germline values: CDR1 KGHSH, CDR2 LQKENI. The CDR3 sequence: CASSLETDSFYGYTF. CDR3 nucleotides: TGTGCCAGCTCGCTAGAGACAGATTCCTTCTATGGCTACACCTTC.

V gene TRBV27 combines with J gene TRBJ2-3, with D perhaps TRBD2 (6 bases). Trimming left V 2 bases short and J 3 bases short, with 9 bases between. The CDR3 length is 14 residues. Germline V gives CDR1 MNHEY, CDR2 SMNVEV (reference sequence). The CDR3, as DNA: TGTGCCAGCAGTTTACTGGGGGGAACAGATACGCAGTATTTT. Its protein product is CASSLLGGTDTQYF.

J is TRBJ1-1 and V is TRBV10-3; a possible D gene is TRBD1 (5 bases). The V end was cut by 0 bases, the J end by 2 bases, with 7 bases between. This CDR3 spans 14 amino acids. Germline CDR1 and CDR2: ENHRY and SYGVKD. CDR3 sequence: CAISESRGNTEAFF. Here the CDR3 DNA reads TGTGCCATCAGTGAGTCAAGGGGTAACACTGAAGCTTTCTTT.

This chain joins TRBV5-6 and TRBJ1-2; the match to TRBD1 covers 7 bases. The length of the CDR3 is 15 residues. Germline values: CDR1 SGHDT, CDR2 YYEEEE. J lost 6 bases, V lost 0 bases, and 8 bases had no gene match. CDR3 residues: CASSLAREGADGYTF. CDR3 coding DNA: TGTGCCAGCAGCTTGGCCAGAGAGGGGGCTGATGGCTACACCTTC.

CDR3 in DNA: TGCGCCAGCAGCCTGGACAGGGGGCTTGGTTACGAGCAGTACTTC. This codes for CASSLDRGLGYEQYF. The chain links TRBV5-1 to TRBJ2-7; 11 bases align to TRBD1. Trimming took 4 bases from V and 4 from J; bases not matched to a gene: 7. The CDR3 has 15 amino acids. Germline CDR1 reads SGHRS; CDR2 reads YFSETQ.

The chain links TRBV7-9 to TRBJ2-5; 7 nucleotides match TRBD2. Germline V gives CDR1 SEHNR, CDR2 FQNEAQ (reference sequence). The CDR3 loop spans 15 amino acids. V shed 0 bases and J 5 bases; nucleotides not matched to a gene: 6. CDR3 in amino acids: CASSLAAGAGETQYF. The CDR3 nucleotides read TGTGCCAGCAGCTTAGCGGCGGGAGCAGGCGAGACCCAGTACTTC.

The chain is built from TRBV5-1 and TRBJ2-7, with D tentatively TRBD2 (7 bases). Trimming cost V 4 bases and J 0 bases, with 17 bases left between them. Germline V CDR1 and CDR2: SGHRS, YFSETQ. The CDR3 consists of 16 residues. CDR3 protein: CASSVMGGASSYEQYF. CDR3 in DNA: TGCGCCAGCAGCGTCATGGGGGGGGCTAGCTCCTACGAGCAGTACTTC.

The chain carries TRBV6-5 and TRBJ1-2; D ambiguous. Trimming shortened V by 4 bases and J by 8 bases, and 17 bases separated the two germline ends. The V gene's germline CDR1 is MNHEY and CDR2 SVGAGI. The CDR3 covers 14 residues. The CDR3: CASSLGPEGGGYTF. CDR3 nucleotides: TGTGCCAGCAGTTTAGGGCCAGAGGGTGGGGGCTACACCTTC.

V gene TRBV6-5 combines with J gene TRBJ2-1; 8 bases are shared with TRBD1. Per germline, CDR1 MNHEY and CDR2 SVGAGI. The CDR3 totals 11 residues. With V trimmed by 5 bases and J by 12 bases, 3 bases remained unmatched. DNA of the CDR3: TGTGCCAGCAGTCAAGGACAGGGGCAGTTCTTC. The encoded protein is CASSQGQGQFF.

The chain is built from TRBV2 and TRBJ2-3; D might be TRBD2 (5 bases). Germline CDR1 SNHLY, CDR2 FYNNEI. Trimming took off 10 bases at V and 0 bases at J, with 14 bases between the two ends. The CDR3 is 14 amino acids. The CDR3 sequence is CATDGELSTDTQYF. In DNA form, the CDR3 reads TGTGCCACCGACGGGGAGCTAAGCACAGATACGCAGTATTTT.